This note documents a single T cell receptor (beta chain) sequence. This clone was found once. It lacks a known antigen. No clone much larger than this one lies a single base away; base qualities are absent. The collaborating institutions used their own protocols to collect whole blood in K2EDTA tubes. For TCRbeta analysis, collaborators shipped samples as frozen whole blood, isolated PBMCs, or DNA extracted from either of those sample types. These data are taken from a study of blood T cell repertoires in COVID-19 (dated by TCRdb to about 2020). Background for the entire study: The collaborator samples originated in the United States, Italy and Spain and spanned the acute and convalescent phases of COVID-19. The material from the prospective study consisted of cDNA or gDNA derived from T cells, B-cell-depleted T cells, or PBMCs. The dataset comprised deeply sampled blood TCRbeta repertoires from subjects exposed to, actively infected with, or recovered from COVID-19. The repertoires were released in a freely available public database intended as a resource for research on the immune response to SARS-CoV-2. Samples came from the ongoing ImmuneRACE study (first 160 participants) plus 1,254 subjects from 6 global collaborators. Nearly every sample came with metadata listing a de-identified subject ID, COVID-19 status, age in years and sex. Where available, HLA class I and class II types were obtained from metadata supplied by the sample provider rather than from assay-based typing.

TCRbeta CDR3 regions were amplified from genomic DNA by means of the immunoSEQ Assay, a bias-controlled multiplex PCR. The source study handled its data this way. The number of nucleated cells in each sample was estimated from the amplification of reference gene primers within the assay. To quantify the absolute abundance of each unique TCRbeta CDR3 rearrangement, sequence reads were collapsed and filtered. For each sample, productive Simpson clonality was calculated by taking the square root of Simpson's diversity index across productive rearrangements. TCRdb carries this immuneACCESS record with in-frame sequences only. Its versions omit some clonotypes, under half of them owing to an unresolved V gene in the studies checked, with the rest unexplained. The DNA gave D and trimming, while V, J and clone size come from that table. A total of around 230,000 clones appear in this sample, roughly 85% of them only once. The ten biggest clones cover approximately 2.6% of the sample.

General conclusions and limits of the study: The quantity of clinical and demographic metadata differed by source and by participant and was supplied without curation.

This sequence originates from a woman aged 65 to 85 with active or convalescent COVID-19. What was sequenced was peripheral blood.

Here is the DNA: TGTGCCAGCAGTTTAGGACAGGGTTACACCGGGGAGCTGTTTTTT. Its coded protein is CASSLGQGYTGELFF. The chain is assembled from TRBV27 and TRBJ2-2; the central 8 bases match TRBD1. The CDR3 covers 15 residues, taking in both the cysteine and the phenylalanine. CDR3 DNA is the only sequence kept; it has 45 bases, read in frame from the first base. The germline V gene (reference sequence) provides CDR1 MNHEY and CDR2 SMNVEV. V is pruned by 2 bases and J by 3 bases, leaving 2 bases of the junction without a gene match.